This TCR beta chain originates from a study of T cells after yellow fever vaccination. Study information: Preparation of fractions with low cell numbers was performed using SMART-Seq v4 Ultra Low Input.

This clonotype has more than one count but fewer than ten. Its cognate antigen is unknown. Germline CDR1 is LGHNT and CDR2 is FRNRAP. The CDR3 runs 13 residues. After removal of 5 bases from V and 5 bases from J, the junction contained 1 base not matched to a gene. 5'RACE template switching generated TCR cDNA, adding a universal primer site and UMIs. One entry per CDR3 protein results from TCRdb running MiXCR on the 5' RACE reads. The sample carries some 240,000 distinct CDR3 sequences, approximately 3% recorded once. Broader study findings: Weaker, the secondary response peaked sooner, at day 5 versus 15. The booster saw the reappearance of most primary-vaccination clones (around 95% CD4, 80% to 90% CD8).

This TCR derives from a young man who received the YFV17D yellow fever vaccine. This specimen consisted of CD4+ T cells sorted from PBMCs, obtained 10 days after the yellow fever booster vaccination. The chain has TRBV12-5 and TRBJ1-1; 11 bases match TRBD1. CDR3 loop: CASGRDRGTEAFF. CDR3 nucleotide sequence: TGTGCTAGTGGTAGGGACAGGGGGACTGAAGCTTTCTTT.